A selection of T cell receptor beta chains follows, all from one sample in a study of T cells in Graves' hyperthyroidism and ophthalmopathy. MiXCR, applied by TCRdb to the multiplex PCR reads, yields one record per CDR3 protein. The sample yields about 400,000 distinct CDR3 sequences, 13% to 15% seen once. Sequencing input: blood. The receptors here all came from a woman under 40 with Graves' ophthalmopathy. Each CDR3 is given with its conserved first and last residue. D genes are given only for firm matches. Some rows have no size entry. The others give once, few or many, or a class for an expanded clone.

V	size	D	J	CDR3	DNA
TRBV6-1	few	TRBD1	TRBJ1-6	CASRGRTGVSSYNSPLHF	TGTGCCAGCAGGGGCCGGACAGGGGTTAGCTCCTATAATTCACCCCTCCACTTT
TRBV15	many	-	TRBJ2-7	CATSIGGRGYEQYF	TGTGCCACCAGCATCGGAGGCAGGGGATACGAGCAGTACTTC
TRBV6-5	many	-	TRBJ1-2	CASSYGATGYGYTF	TGTGCCAGCAGTTACGGAGCGACCGGCTATGGCTACACCTTC
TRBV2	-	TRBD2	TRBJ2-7	CASSETAGGRYEQYF	TGTGCCAGCAGTGAAACGGCGGGAGGACGGTACGAGCAGTACTTC
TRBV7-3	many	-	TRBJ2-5	CASSLNGGGARETQYF	TGTGCCAGCAGCTTAAACGGAGGGGGGGCGCGAGAGACCCAGTACTTC
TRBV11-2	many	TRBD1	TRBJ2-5	CASSSHGQGITFETQYF	TGTGCCAGCAGCTCCCACGGACAGGGGATTACGTTTGAGACCCAGTACTTC
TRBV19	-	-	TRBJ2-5	CASSTGFNDQETQYF	TGTGCCAGTAGTACGGGATTCAATGATCAAGAGACCCAGTACTTC
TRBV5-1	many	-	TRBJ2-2	CASRFSTGELFF	TGCGCCAGCAGGTTTTCCACCGGGGAGCTGTTTTTT
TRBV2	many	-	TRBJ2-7	CASRPTVGVRDEQYF	TGTGCCAGCAGACCAACGGTGGGGGTGAGGGACGAGCAGTACTTC
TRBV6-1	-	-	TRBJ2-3	CASSSMSGGTDTQYF	TGTGCCAGCAGCTCCATGTCGGGGGGCACAGATACGCAGTATTTT
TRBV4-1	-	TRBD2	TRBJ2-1	CASSQLAGAYNEQFF	TGCGCCAGCAGCCAACTAGCGGGGGCCTACAATGAGCAGTTCTTC
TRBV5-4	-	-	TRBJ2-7	CASSLDAGAKEQYF	TGTGCCAGCAGCTTGGACGCGGGGGCGAAGGAGCAGTACTTC
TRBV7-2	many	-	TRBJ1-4	CASSSRPREKLFF	TGTGCCAGCAGCTCGAGGCCCAGGGAAAAACTGTTTTTT
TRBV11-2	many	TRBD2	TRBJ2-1	CASSLLTSGGIYNEQFF	TGTGCCAGCAGCTTACTCACTAGCGGGGGGATATACAATGAGCAGTTCTTC
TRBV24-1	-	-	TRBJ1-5	CAISVQGSNQPQHF	TGTGCCATCAGTGTACAGGGTAGCAATCAGCCCCAGCATTTT